One T cell receptor (beta chain) is described in this entry. The target of this receptor is not known. One end of the junction is discordant with germline, which a read error may explain. Patients chosen for sequencing had shown expansion of CD8+CD57+ cells by flow cytometry. Severe acquired aplastic anemia was diagnosed in all patients according to International Study of Aplastic Anemia and Agranulocytosis and Camitta criteria. Patients had received no therapy at the time of blood sampling. TCR repertoires of sorted CD4+ and CD8+ blood T cells from severe aplastic anemia patients and healthy subjects were deep-sequenced in the study. Patients were enrolled in the USA under clinicaltrials.gov protocols 00001620, 01623167, 00001397, 00071045, 00081523 and 00961064. Ficoll-Paque density gradient centrifugation was used to isolate peripheral blood mononuclear cells. Before DNA extraction, CD4+ and CD8+ T cells were sorted by FACS or by magnetic beads.

This sample was taken from a study of CD8+CD57+ T cells in acquired aplastic anemia (dated by TCRdb to 2016 to 2018). Broadly, across the study: DNA extracted from sorted CD4+ and CD8+ cells had a mean of about 3.3 ug, with a range of 0.2 to 27.4 ug. CD8+CD57+ expansion was defined as a frequency above the mean frequency observed in healthy subjects. General conclusions and limits of the study: No significant difference in CD8+ Simpson's diversity was found between patients and healthy controls (P=0.060). Around 28 CD8+ CDR3 sequences were found to be shared between patients and controls, but these sequences appeared to be highly expressed in patients and within the immunodominant clones of the patients.

The CDR3 starts with the cysteine, ends with the phenylalanine, and has 15 residues. The sequence is cut down to CDR3 DNA, 45 bases in frame from base 1. Via the germline V gene, CDR1 is SNHLY and CDR2 FYNNEI. Genomic DNA served as template for TCR beta VDJ combination and CDR3 sequence profiling. An Illumina HiSeq 2000 was the platform used for TCR repertoire sequencing. Under the source paper's analysis protocol: TRBV/TRBJ rearrangement plots, CDR3 size and DJ length profiles, and Simpson's diversity index were used to evaluate the repertoires. The most abundant DNA sequence in the deep sequencing data was defined as the immunodominant clone. CDR3 amino acid sequences were screened for sharing across subjects and were compared with published repertoires and the VDJdb database. TCRdb reran the public reads through fastp at Q25 and MiXCR, keeping productive beta chains. Records with the same CDR3 protein are collapsed into one entry carrying the most frequent genes and DNA. TCRdb, not the original authors, processed these V and J calls. For this sample the table gives under 350,000 distinct CDR3 sequences, of which around three fifths were detected only once. Around 1.3% of the sample is taken by the ten largest.

The chain employs TRBV2 and TRBJ2-5; a stretch of 12 junction bases matches TRBD2. Specimen: sorted CD4+, CD8+, or CD8+CD57+ T cells (not recorded which) from PBMCs. The TCR sequence derives from a human donor with aplastic anemia. The CDR3 protein sequence reads: CASGTSGFLGGTQCF. The DNA sequence follows: TGTGCCAGTGGGACTAGCGGGTTCTTGGGAGGGACCCAGTGCTTC.